These 9 T cell receptor beta chains came from one sample sequenced in a study of blood T cell repertoires in COVID-19. Method: immunoSEQ multiplex PCR; TCRdb's copy keeps in-frame clones and lacks some. The repertoire consists of 85,000 to 110,000 clones, with approximately 89% occurring once and the leading ten covering roughly 15%. The sequencing input was peripheral blood. All receptors come from a woman aged 80 or older in a cohort sampled during active COVID-19.

The chain has TRBV9 and TRBJ2-5, with TRBD2 matching over 10 bases. The V gene's germline CDR1 is SGDLS and CDR2 YYNGEE. The CDR3 is 17 residues long. V dropped 0 bases and J dropped 4; count of bases not matched to a gene: 9. The DNA of the CDR3 is TGTGCCAGCAGCGTAGGAACCAGCGGGGGGGTCTTAGAGACCCAGTACTTC. Its protein is CASSVGTSGGVLETQYF.

This clone was observed a single time. The genes are TRBV11-2 and TRBJ2-2, with D hard to call. The CDR3 is 14 residues long. Per germline, CDR1 SGHAT and CDR2 FQNNGV. The V end was cut by 1 base, the J end by 1 base, with 4 bases between. Written as DNA, the CDR3 is TGTGCCAGCAGCTTAGCAGGGAACACCGGGGAGCTGTTTTTT. It is translated as CASSLAGNTGELFF.

The rearrangement uses TRBV7-8 and TRBJ2-5; D is ambiguous. CDR1 SGHVS and CDR2 FQNEAQ come from the germline V gene. The CDR3 extends over 13 amino acids. Trimming shortened V by 2 bases and J by 1 base, and 5 bases separated the two germline ends. The CDR3 here is CASSLLIQETQYF. The CDR3 coding sequence is TGTGCCAGCAGCTTACTTATCCAAGAGACCCAGTACTTC.

The V call is TRBV6-5, the J call TRBJ2-7; a weak D match, TRBD1 (6 bases). Trimming removed 2 bases from V and 1 base from J, with 12 bases in between. The CDR3 is 15 residues long. CDR1 is MNHEY, CDR2 SVGAGI, per germline. The CDR3 reads CASSYGPRGSYEQYF. CDR3 nucleotides: TGTGCCAGCAGTTACGGACCCAGGGGTTCCTACGAGCAGTACTTC.

V is TRBV5-1 and J is TRBJ2-3; D perhaps matches TRBD1 (5 bases). V was clipped by 9 bases and J by 8 bases, with 22 bases between them. The germline CDR1 and CDR2 sequences are SGHRS and YFSETQ. The CDR3 length is 14 residues. The DNA for the CDR3 is TGCGCCACCTCGGAAAACATGAACCAGGGTACGCAGTATTTT. The encoded protein is CATSENMNQGTQYF.

The V call is TRBV6-5, the J call TRBJ1-5, with 7 bases identical to TRBD1. The CDR3 length is 15 residues. V was pared by 6 bases and J by 2 bases, with 7 bases of the junction left unmatched. Germline V CDR1 and CDR2: MNHEY, SVGAGI. The CDR3 region has the DNA TGTGCCAGCAGGCGACAGGGAGGTGGCAATCAGCCCCAGCATTTT. It encodes CASRRQGGGNQPQHF.

This clone was picked up a small number of times. This rearrangement joins TRBV2 to TRBJ2-1; 8 positions match TRBD2. Trimming took 8 bases from V and 1 from J; bases not matched to a gene: 7. The germline V gene has CDR1 SNHLY and CDR2 FYNNEI. The CDR3 is 15 residues long. The CDR3 here is CASRGGPGSYNEQFF. CDR3 DNA sequence: TGTGCCAGCCGGGGGGGGCCCGGGTCCTACAATGAGCAGTTCTTC.

This clone appeared a single time. The V call is TRBV7-2, the J call TRBJ2-3, with 9 bases aligning to TRBD1. Germline values: CDR1 SGHTA, CDR2 FQGNSA. The CDR3 totals 16 residues. V was pared by 1 base and J by 6 bases, with 8 bases of the junction left unmatched. The CDR3 sequence: CASSLDGTGLSDTQYF. For the CDR3, the DNA is TGTGCCAGCAGCTTAGATGGGACAGGGCTTTCGGATACGCAGTATTTT.

V is TRBV24-1 and J is TRBJ2-1; TRBD2 matches at 7 bases. V lost 4 bases, J lost 5 bases, and 7 bases stayed unmatched. From germline, CDR1 is KGHDR and CDR2 SFDVKD. The CDR3 covers 15 residues. The CDR3 DNA sequence: TGTGCCACCAGTGAGGCGGGACTACCTCACAATGAGCAGTTCTTC. This gives the protein CATSEAGLPHNEQFF.